A single T cell receptor beta chain is shown here with its context. Germline assignment: CDR1 MDHEN and CDR2 SYDVKM. J gave up 6 bases and V 6 bases, and 12 bases lay outside the gene matches. The CDR3 runs to 18 residues. Sequenced by immunoSEQ multiplex PCR; TCRdb stores in-frame clones only, minus some. This table holds tens of thousands of clones, 88% found once. This sample is drawn from a study of blood T cell repertoires in COVID-19. This TCR was recovered from a woman in her 50s with active or convalescent COVID-19. This chain links TRBV28 with TRBJ2-1; TRBD2 aligns across 15 bases. Sequencing input: peripheral blood. The CDR3 sequence is CASSRHGLAGGQGNEQFF. CDR3 DNA sequence: TGTGCCAGCAGCCGACACGGACTAGCGGGAGGGCAGGGCAATGAGCAGTTCTTC.